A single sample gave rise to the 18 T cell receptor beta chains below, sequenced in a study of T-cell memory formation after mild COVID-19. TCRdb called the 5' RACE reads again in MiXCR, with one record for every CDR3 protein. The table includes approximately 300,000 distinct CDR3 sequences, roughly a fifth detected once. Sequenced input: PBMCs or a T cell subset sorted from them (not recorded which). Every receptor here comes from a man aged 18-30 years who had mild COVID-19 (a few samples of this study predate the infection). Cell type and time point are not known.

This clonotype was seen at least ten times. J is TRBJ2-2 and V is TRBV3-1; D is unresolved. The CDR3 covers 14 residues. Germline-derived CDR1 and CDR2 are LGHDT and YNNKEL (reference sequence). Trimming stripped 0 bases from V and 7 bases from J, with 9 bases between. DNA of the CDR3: TGTGCCAGCAGCCAAGATCAGTGGAACGGGGAGCTGTTTTTT. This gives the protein CASSQDQWNGELFF.

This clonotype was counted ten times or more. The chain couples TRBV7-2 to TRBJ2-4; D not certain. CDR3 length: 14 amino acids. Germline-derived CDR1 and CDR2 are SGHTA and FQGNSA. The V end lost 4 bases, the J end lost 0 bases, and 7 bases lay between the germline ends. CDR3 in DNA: TGTGCCAGCAGCTCACGTGTAGCCAAAAACATTCAGTACTTC. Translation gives CASSSRVAKNIQYF.

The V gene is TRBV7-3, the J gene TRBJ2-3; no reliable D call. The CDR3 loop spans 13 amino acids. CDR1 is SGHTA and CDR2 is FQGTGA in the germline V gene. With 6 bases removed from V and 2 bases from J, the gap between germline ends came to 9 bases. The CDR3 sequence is CASSPTPTDTQYF. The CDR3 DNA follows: TGTGCCAGCAGTCCCACCCCCACAGATACGCAGTATTTT.

The CDR3 nucleotides read TGTGCCAGCAGCTTAAATGGGCCAGATACGCAGTATTTT. Translating gives CASSLNGPDTQYF. The rearrangement links TRBV7-2 to TRBJ2-3, with unresolved D. Germline lookup yields CDR1 SGHTA and CDR2 FQGNSA. The CDR3 consists of 13 residues. V was shortened by 2 bases and J by 4 bases, with 7 bases between the two germline ends.

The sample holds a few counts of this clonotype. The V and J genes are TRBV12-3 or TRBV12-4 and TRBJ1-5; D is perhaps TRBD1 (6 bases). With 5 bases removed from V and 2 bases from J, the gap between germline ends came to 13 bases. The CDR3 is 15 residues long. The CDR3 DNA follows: TGTGCCAGCAGTCTGGGGGCCCTCGGCAATCAGCCCCAGCATTTT. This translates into CASSLGALGNQPQHF.

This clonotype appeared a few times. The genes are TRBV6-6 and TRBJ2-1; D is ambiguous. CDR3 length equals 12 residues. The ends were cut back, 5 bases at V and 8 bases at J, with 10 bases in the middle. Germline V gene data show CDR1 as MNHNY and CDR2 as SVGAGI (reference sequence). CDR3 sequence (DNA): TGTGCCAGCAGTAACTATAGGGATGAGCAGTTCTTC. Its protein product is CASSNYRDEQFF.

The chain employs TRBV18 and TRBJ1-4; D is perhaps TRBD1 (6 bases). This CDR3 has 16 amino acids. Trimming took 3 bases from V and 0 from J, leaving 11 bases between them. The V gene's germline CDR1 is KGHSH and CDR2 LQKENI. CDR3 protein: CASSPGTRATNEKLFF. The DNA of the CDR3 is TGTGCCAGCTCACCGGGGACACGAGCAACTAATGAAAAACTGTTTTTT.

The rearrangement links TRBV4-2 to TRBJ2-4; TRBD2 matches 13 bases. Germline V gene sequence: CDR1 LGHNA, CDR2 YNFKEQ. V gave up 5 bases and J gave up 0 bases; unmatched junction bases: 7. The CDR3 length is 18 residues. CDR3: CASSARTSGGQAKNIQYF. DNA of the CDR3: TGTGCCAGCAGCGCCCGGACTAGCGGGGGCCAAGCCAAAAACATTCAGTACTTC.

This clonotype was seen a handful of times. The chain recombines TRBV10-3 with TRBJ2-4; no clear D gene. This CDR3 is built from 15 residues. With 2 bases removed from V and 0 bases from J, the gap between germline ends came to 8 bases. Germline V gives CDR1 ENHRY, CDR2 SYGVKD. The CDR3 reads CAISEDELAKNIQYF. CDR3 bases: TGTGCCATCAGTGAGGACGAGCTAGCCAAAAACATTCAGTACTTC.

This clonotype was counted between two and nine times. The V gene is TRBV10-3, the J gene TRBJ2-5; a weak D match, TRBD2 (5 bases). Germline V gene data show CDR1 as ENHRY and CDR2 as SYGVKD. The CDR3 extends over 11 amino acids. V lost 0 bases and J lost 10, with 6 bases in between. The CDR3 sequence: CAISESRGQYF. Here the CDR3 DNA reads TGTGCCATCAGTGAGTCCCGGGGCCAGTACTTC.

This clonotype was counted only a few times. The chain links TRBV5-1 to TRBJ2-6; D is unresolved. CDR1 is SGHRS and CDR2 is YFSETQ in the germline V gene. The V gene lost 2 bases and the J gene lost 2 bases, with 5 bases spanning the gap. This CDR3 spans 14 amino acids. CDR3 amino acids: CASSFSAGANVLTF. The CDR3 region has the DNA TGCGCCAGCAGCTTTTCGGCTGGGGCCAACGTCCTGACTTTC.

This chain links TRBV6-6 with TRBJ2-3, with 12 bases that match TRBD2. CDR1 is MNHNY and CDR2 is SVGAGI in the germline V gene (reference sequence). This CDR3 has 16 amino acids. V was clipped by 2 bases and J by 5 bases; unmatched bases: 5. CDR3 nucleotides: TGTGCCAGCAGTTACCTACTAGCGGGGGGTTTAGATACGCAGTATTTT. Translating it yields CASSYLLAGGLDTQYF.

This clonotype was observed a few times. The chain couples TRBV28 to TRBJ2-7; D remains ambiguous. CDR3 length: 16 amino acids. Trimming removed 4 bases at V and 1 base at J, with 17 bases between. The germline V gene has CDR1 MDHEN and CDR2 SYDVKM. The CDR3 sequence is CASSYRLPHLSYEQYV. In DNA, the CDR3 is TGTGCCAGCAGTTATCGCCTTCCCCACCTTTCCTACGAGCAGTACGTC.

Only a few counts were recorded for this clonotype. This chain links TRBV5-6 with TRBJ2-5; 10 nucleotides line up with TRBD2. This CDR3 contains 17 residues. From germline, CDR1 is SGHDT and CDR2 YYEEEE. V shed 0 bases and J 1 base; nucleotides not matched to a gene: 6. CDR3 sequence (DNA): TGTGCCAGCAGCTTGGCCGGGGCTAGCGGGGGCCAAGAGACCCAGTACTTC. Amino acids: CASSLAGASGGQETQYF.

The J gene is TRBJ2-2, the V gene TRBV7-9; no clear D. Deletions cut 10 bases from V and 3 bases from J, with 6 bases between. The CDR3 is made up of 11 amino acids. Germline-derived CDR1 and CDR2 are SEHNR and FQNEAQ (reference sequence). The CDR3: CATEYTGELFF. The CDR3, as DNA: TGTGCCACCGAATACACCGGGGAGCTGTTTTTT.

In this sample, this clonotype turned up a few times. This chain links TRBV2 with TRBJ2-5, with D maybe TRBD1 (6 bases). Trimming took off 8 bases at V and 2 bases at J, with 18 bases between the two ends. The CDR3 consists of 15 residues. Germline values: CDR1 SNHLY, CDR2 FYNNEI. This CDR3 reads CASSLRGTLQETQYF. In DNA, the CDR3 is TGTGCCAGCTCGCTCAGGGGAACCTTGCAAGAGACCCAGTACTTC.

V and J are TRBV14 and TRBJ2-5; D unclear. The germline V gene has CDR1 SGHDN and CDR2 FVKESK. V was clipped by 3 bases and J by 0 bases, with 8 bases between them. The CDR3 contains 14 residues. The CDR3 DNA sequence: TGTGCCAGCAGCCAGTTTACGTACCAAGAGACCCAGTACTTC. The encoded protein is CASSQFTYQETQYF.

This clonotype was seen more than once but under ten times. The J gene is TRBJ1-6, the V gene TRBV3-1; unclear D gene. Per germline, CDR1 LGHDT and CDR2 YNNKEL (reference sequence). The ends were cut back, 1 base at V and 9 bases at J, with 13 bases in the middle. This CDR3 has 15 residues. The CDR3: CASSQGMDGSSPLHF. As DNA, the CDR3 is TGTGCCAGCAGCCAAGGCATGGACGGTAGTTCACCCCTCCACTTT.